The 2 T cell receptor beta chains reported below all come from one sample, sequenced in a study of blood T cell repertoires in COVID-19. Sequencing used immunoSEQ multiplex PCR; TCRdb keeps in-frame clones, though not all of them. The table lists 310,000 or so clones, approximately 84% of them singletons. Specimen: peripheral blood. These receptors originate from a woman aged 25 to 45 who had recovered from COVID-19.

The gene calls are TRBV27 and TRBJ2-7, with TRBD1 matching 7 bases. Germline V gene sequence: CDR1 MNHEY, CDR2 SMNVEV (reference sequence). The CDR3 contains 15 residues. J was trimmed by 1 base and V by 6 bases; bases with no gene match: 9. CDR3 nucleotides: TGTGCCAGCAGGAGGGACAGTTTGGGATCCTACGAGCAGTACTTC. It encodes CASRRDSLGSYEQYF.

The chain combines TRBV7-2 with TRBJ2-3; TRBD2 aligns across 12 bases. Germline-derived CDR1 and CDR2 are SGHTA and FQGNSA. Unmatched junction bases numbered 12, after V lost 5 bases and J lost 3 bases. The CDR3 consists of 18 residues. Here the CDR3 reads CASSPTTEGLAGTDTQYF. CDR3 nucleotide sequence: TGTGCCAGCAGCCCGACTACAGAAGGACTAGCGGGAACAGATACGCAGTATTTT.